A single TCR beta chain is shown here with its context. Its antigen remains unidentified. This sample stems from a study of siplizumab effects on memory and regulatory T cells. CDR3 length equals 15 residues. Trimming shortened V by 0 bases and J by 2 bases, and 10 bases separated the two germline ends. Germline CDR1 and CDR2: MNHEY and SVGAGI. The study, taken as a whole, reports: Of the alloreactive clones, only a minor fraction mapped to unstimulated subsets. Phenotypic classification as naive or memory proved unattainable for roughly 75-96% of proliferating CD4+ or CD8+ clones.

This table comes from immunoSEQ multiplex PCR, and its TCRdb copy is limited to in-frame clones, with some not included. The profile shows about 40,000 clones, more than 70% of them singletons. The chain uses TRBV6-5 and TRBJ1-2; D gene unclear. The sequenced material came from naive CD4+ T cells sorted from blood. This sequence originates from a human donor in good health. CDR3 sequence: CASSYSRAANYGYTF. The CDR3 nucleotides read TGTGCCAGCAGTTACTCCCGGGCAGCCAACTATGGCTACACCTTC.